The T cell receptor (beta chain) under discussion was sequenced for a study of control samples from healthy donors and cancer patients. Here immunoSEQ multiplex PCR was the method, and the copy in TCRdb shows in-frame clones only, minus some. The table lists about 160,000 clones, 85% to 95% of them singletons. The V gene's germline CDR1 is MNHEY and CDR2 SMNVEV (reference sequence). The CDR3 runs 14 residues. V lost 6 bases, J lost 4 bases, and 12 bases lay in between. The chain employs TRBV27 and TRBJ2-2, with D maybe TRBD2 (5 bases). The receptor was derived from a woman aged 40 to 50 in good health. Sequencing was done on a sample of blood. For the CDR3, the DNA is TGTGCCAGCAGGCAACTAGTCAGCACCGGGGAGCTGTTTTTT. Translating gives CASRQLVSTGELFF.